Listed below are T cell receptor beta chains from one sample, sequenced in a study of regulatory T cells in long-lasting Graves disease. TCRdb reanalysed the multiplex PCR reads using MiXCR and keeps one entry per CDR3 protein. The sample contains around 480,000 distinct CDR3 sequences, about 17% of which appear only once. These data also formed part of another study, on T cells in Graves' hyperthyroidism and ophthalmopathy.

The sequences come from peripheral blood mononuclear cells (PBMCs), collected at new diagnosis, from a patient treated with antithyroid drugs. These receptors were taken from a man between 40 and 49 years old with Graves disease. The CDR3 runs from the conserved cysteine through the conserved F or W. Fields, in order: CDR3 length, clone size, V gene, J gene, D gene, CDR3 DNA, CDR3 protein. A D gene is named only where the DNA matches it firmly. Rows give clone size only sometimes, using once, few, many, or a class for an expanded clone.

>18|many|TRBV12-3/TRBV12-4|TRBJ2-7|TRBD2
TGTGCCAGCAGTTTAGGGGGCGGATTGCTAGCGGGAACCTACGAGCAGTACTTC
CASSLGGGLLAGTYEQYF
>15|many|TRBV3-1|TRBJ2-1|NA
TGTGCCAGCAGCCAACCACGGCGGGGCCTCCATGAGCAGTTCTTC
CASSQPRRGLHEQFF
>15|NA|TRBV24-1|TRBJ2-2|NA
TGTGCCACCAGTGATTCGGGACCCAGCACCGGGGAGCTGTTTTTT
CATSDSGPSTGELFF
>13|many|TRBV29-1|TRBJ1-2|NA
TGCAGCGTTAATTCCGGGACATTGGATGGCTACACCTTC
CSVNSGTLDGYTF
>14|many|TRBV6-1|TRBJ2-7|TRBD2
TGTGCCAGCCGTAGCGGGGGAGCCATATACGAGCAGTACTTC
CASRSGGAIYEQYF
>12|NA|TRBV19|TRBJ2-1|NA
TGTGCCAGTAGTGTCTCGGGACGAGAGCAGTTCTTC
CASSVSGREQFF
>15|NA|TRBV24-1|TRBJ1-5|TRBD1
TGTGCCACCAGTGACTCCGGGACAGTCGGTCAGCCCCAGCATTTT
CATSDSGTVGQPQHF
>16|many|TRBV7-9|TRBJ2-4|NA
TGTGCCAGCAGCTTAAAGGAGGGTTTAGCCAAAAACATTCAGTACTTC
CASSLKEGLAKNIQYF
>17|many|TRBV28|TRBJ2-2|NA
TGTGCCAGCACTGCATTTAGCAGCCAGCTTCCCCACCGGGAGCTGTTTTTT
CASTAFSSQLPHRELFF
>15|many|TRBV6-1|TRBJ1-1|NA
TGTGCCAGCAGCTTGATCGAGACGGCACACACTGAAGCTTTCTTT
CASSLIETAHTEAFF
>13|many|TRBV29-1|TRBJ1-1|TRBD1
TGCAGCGTTGAAAGGAAACAGGGGACTGAAGCTTTCTTT
CSVERKQGTEAFF
>13|many|TRBV29-1|TRBJ1-1|NA
TGCAGCGTCGGTACCTGGGGGAACACTGAAGCTTTCTTT
CSVGTWGNTEAFF
>14|NA|TRBV20-1|TRBJ1-2|TRBD1
TGCAGTGCTAGAACCCGGGACAGGGACGGCGGCTACACCTTC
CSARTRDRDGGYTF
>18|many|TRBV11-2|TRBJ2-7|TRBD2
TGTGCCAGCAGCTTAGGAGGCTTGGCGGGAGGCATCTCCTACGAGCAGTACTTC
CASSLGGLAGGISYEQYF
>13|many|TRBV7-9|TRBJ2-3|NA
TGTGCCAGCAGCTCGGTCCTTACAGATACGCAGTATTTT
CASSSVLTDTQYF
>14|many|TRBV11-2|TRBJ2-5|NA
TGTGCCAGCAGGCATCCGGGAATACAAGAGACCCAGTACTTC
CASRHPGIQETQYF
>13|many|TRBV6-1|TRBJ2-7|NA
TGTGCCAGCAGTGAAGGGAAGCACTACGAGCAGTACTTC
CASSEGKHYEQYF
>14|NA|TRBV12-3/TRBV12-4|TRBJ1-6|NA
TGTGCCAGCAGGAAGGACAGCAAGAATTCACCCCTCCACTTT
CASRKDSKNSPLHF
>16|NA|TRBV20-1|TRBJ1-1|NA
TGCAGTGCTAGAGATCCTCAGTTGACCCCGAGCACTGAAGCTTTCTTT
CSARDPQLTPSTEAFF
>14|NA|TRBV29-1|TRBJ1-5|NA
TGCAGCGTTGCGGCCCTCGGACGGGATCAGCCCCAGCATTTT
CSVAALGRDQPQHF
>10|few|TRBV20-1|TRBJ2-5|NA
TGCAGTGCTATACGGGAGACCCAGTACTTC
CSAIRETQYF
>17|NA|TRBV9|TRBJ2-7|NA
TGTGCCAGCAGCCCCGGAGGGGGAGTAGGACACTACTACGAGCAGTACTTC
CASSPGGGVGHYYEQYF
>11|many|TRBV7-2|TRBJ2-7|NA
TGTGCCAGCAGGGGACTCCTCGAGCAGTACTTC
CASRGLLEQYF
>15|many|TRBV30|TRBJ2-7|NA
TGTGCCTGGAGTGTCTCATCAGGGAGTGGGTACGAGCAGTACTTC
CAWSVSSGSGYEQYF
>16|NA|TRBV10-3|TRBJ2-2|TRBD2
TGTGCCATCAGTGAGTCGGGCGGGAGGTCGGCCGGGGAGCTGTTTTTT
CAISESGGRSAGELFF
>14|many|TRBV20-1|TRBJ2-2|NA
TGCAGTGCTTGGTGGACCCGAGACACCGGGGAGCTGTTTTTT
CSAWWTRDTGELFF
>17|many|TRBV20-1|TRBJ2-6|NA
TGCAGTGCTAGGGGGTTGGGTGAGGACCCTGGGGCCAACGTCCTGACTTTC
CSARGLGEDPGANVLTF
>14|many|TRBV13|TRBJ2-5|TRBD2
TGTGCCAGCAGCGGACTAGCGGGAGGAAAGACCCAGTACTTC
CASSGLAGGKTQYF
>12|once|TRBV24-1|TRBJ1-1|NA
TGTGCCACCAGTGACGGTAGGAGGGACGCTTTCTTT
CATSDGRRDAFF
>15|NA|TRBV30|TRBJ2-2|NA
TGTGCCTGGAGCCCAGGGGGGTCTTCGGCCGGGGAGCTGTTTTTT
CAWSPGGSSAGELFF
>16|many|TRBV2|TRBJ2-7|TRBD2
TGTGCCAGCAGTGGGGGTCCAGGGAGGGATCCCTACGAGCAGTACTTC
CASSGGPGRDPYEQYF
>12|many|TRBV12-3/TRBV12-4|TRBJ1-1|NA
TGTGCCAGCAGTTTTTTTGGAACTGAAGCTTTCTTT
CASSFFGTEAFF
>13|NA|TRBV28|TRBJ2-2|NA
TGTGCCAGCCCTCCTGGACCGGGCGGGGAGCTGTTTTTT
CASPPGPGGELFF
>17|many|TRBV7-9|TRBJ2-3|TRBD2
TGTGCCAGCAGCTTAGTCACTAGCGGGAAGCGGACAGATACGCAGTATTTT
CASSLVTSGKRTDTQYF
>14|few|TRBV7-9|TRBJ1-2|NA
TGTGCCAGCAGCTTCTCCCAGGGGTGGCATGGCTACACCTTC
CASSFSQGWHGYTF